This entry lists 14 T cell receptor beta chains sequenced from one sample in a study of radiotherapy plus CTLA-4 blockade in lung cancer. Some clones are missing from TCRdb's copy, which holds only in-frame ones; the method was immunoSEQ multiplex PCR. Of 30,000 to 45,000 clones listed, over 65% are singletons. The sequences come from peripheral blood, collected from a patient treated with radiotherapy plus ipilimumab. All receptors derive from a human donor with non-small cell lung cancer who had stable disease on radiotherapy plus ipilimumab.

This chain links TRBV19 with TRBJ1-5, with 7 positions matching TRBD1. The length of the CDR3 is 16 residues. The J segment lost 1 base and the V segment lost 4 bases, leaving 7 bases of the junction unmatched. Looked up from germline, CDR1 is LNHDA and CDR2 is SQIVND (reference sequence). This CDR3 reads CASSSPQGGSNQPQHF. The CDR3 nucleotides read TGTGCCAGTAGTAGTCCTCAGGGGGGGAGCAATCAGCCCCAGCATTTT.

The chain has TRBV7-2 and TRBJ2-2, with unresolved D. Germline CDR1 SGHTA, CDR2 FQGNSA. The length of the CDR3 is 17 residues. The V end lost 3 bases, the J end lost 4 bases, and 18 bases lay between the germline ends. For the CDR3, the DNA is TGTGCCAGCAGCTTGCCGCAACAAGGCCGATTCACCGGGGAGCTGTTTTTT. Translation: CASSLPQQGRFTGELFF. Supplemented by reference TRBV7-2 and TRBJ2-2, the full variable domain reads GAGVSQSPSNKVTEKGKDVELRCDPISGHTALYWYRQSLGQGLEFLIYFQGNSAPDKSGLPSDRFSAERTGGSVSTLTIQRTQQEDSAVYLCASSLPQQGRFTGELFFGEGSRLTVL.

The chain recombines TRBV6-1 with TRBJ2-3; 8 bases fit TRBD1. There are 15 residues in the CDR3. Trimming cost V 4 bases and J 1 base; bases outside gene matches: 4. Germline V gives CDR1 MNHNS, CDR2 SASEGT. As DNA, the CDR3 is TGTGCCAGCAGTGGTCCGGACAGGGGCACAGATACGCAGTATTTT. Protein sequence: CASSGPDRGTDTQYF.

This rearrangement joins TRBV7-3 to TRBJ1-2; TRBD1 is a possible D gene (5 bases). Germline assignment: CDR1 SGHTA and CDR2 FQGTGA. V lost 5 bases to trimming and J lost 6 bases, with 16 bases between them. The CDR3 length is 14 residues. This CDR3 reads CASSRDRALDGYTF. DNA for the CDR3: TGTGCCAGCAGCCGGGACCGCGCTCTCGATGGCTACACCTTC. Based on the CDR3 plus reference TRBV7-3 and TRBJ1-2, the full variable domain is GAGVSQTPSNKVTEKGKYVELRCDPISGHTALYWYRQSLGQGPEFLIYFQGTGAADDSGLPNDRFFAVRPEGSVSTLKIQRTERGDSAVYLCASSRDRALDGYTFGSGTRLTVV.

Comments on this clone: The junction and the germline gene differ at one end; a read error may be behind it. The sample holds other DNA sequences that translate to the same CDR3. This chain links TRBV7-9 with TRBJ1-1; D gene uncertain. CDR1 and CDR2 (germline): SEHNR, FQNEAQ (reference sequence). The CDR3 has 13 residues. The CDR3 loop is CASSFSPNTEAFF. In DNA form, the CDR3 reads TGTGCCAGCAGCTTCAGTCCGAACACTGAGGCTTTCTTT.

The V call is TRBV29-1, the J call TRBJ1-1; TRBD1 might be the D (5 bases). The CDR3 is 14 residues long. The germline V gene encodes CDR1 SQVTM and CDR2 ANQGSEA. Trimming took off 4 bases at V and 3 bases at J, with 15 bases between the two ends. This CDR3 reads CSVGVGGSDTEAFF. The CDR3 DNA sequence: TGCAGCGTTGGGGTGGGGGGAAGTGACACTGAAGCTTTCTTT.

The rearrangement uses TRBV2 and TRBJ2-5; TRBD2 aligns across 7 bases. The CDR3 is 14 residues long. Trimming at V came to 1 base and at J to 1 base, leaving 0 bases not matched to a gene. CDR1 and CDR2 from the germline V gene are SNHLY and FYNNEI. The CDR3 sequence is CASSEGGGQETQYF. Here the CDR3 DNA reads TGTGCCAGCAGTGAAGGGGGGGGCCAAGAGACCCAGTACTTC.

The chain links TRBV5-1 to TRBJ2-2, with TRBD2 matching 9 bases. The ends lost 2 bases at V and 4 bases at J; junction bases unmatched: 12. The V gene's germline CDR1 is SGHRS and CDR2 YFSETQ. This CDR3 comprises 18 residues. In nucleotides, the CDR3 is TGCGCCAGCAGCTTAGGTCTAGCGGGGCCCACGGGCACCGGGGAGCTGTTTTTT. Amino acids: CASSLGLAGPTGTGELFF.

A single count supports this clone. V and J are TRBV7-2 and TRBJ1-1, with a tentative D call TRBD1 (6 bases). The germline V gene encodes CDR1 SGHTA and CDR2 FQGNSA. The length of the CDR3 is 12 residues. The V gene lost 5 bases and the J gene lost 11 bases, with 15 bases spanning the gap. CDR3 coding DNA: TGTGCCAGCAGCCAGCTAGGGGGGACGGCTTTCTTT. This codes for CASSQLGGTAFF. The full variable domain, with the rest looked up from reference TRBV7-2 and TRBJ1-1, is GAGVSQSPSNKVTEKGKDVELRCDPISGHTALYWYRQSLGQGLEFLIYFQGNSAPDKSGLPSDRFSAERTGGSVSTLTIQRTQQEDSAVYLCASSQLGGTAFFGQGTRLTVV.

V gene TRBV6-1 combines with J gene TRBJ2-2; D remains unclear. V lost 1 base to trimming and J lost 4 bases, with 10 bases between them. CDR1 and CDR2 from the germline V gene are MNHNS and SASEGT. CDR3 length: 15 amino acids. CDR3 sequence reads: CASSEGSARTGELFF. The CDR3 DNA is TGTGCCAGCAGTGAAGGATCAGCCCGCACCGGGGAGCTGTTTTTT.

This rearrangement joins TRBV9 to TRBJ1-2; D is unclear. The V end was cut by 3 bases, the J end by 5 bases, with 8 bases between. The CDR3 is 12 residues long. The V gene's germline CDR1 is SGDLS and CDR2 YYNGEE. The CDR3 DNA reads TGTGCCAGCAGCGCCGGGGAGTATGGCTACACCTTC. It is translated as CASSAGEYGYTF.

The chain uses TRBV6-1 and TRBJ2-7; D gene uncertain. This CDR3 is 13 amino acids long. The germline V gene encodes CDR1 MNHNS and CDR2 SASEGT. The CDR3 DNA reads TGTGCCAGCTCCACGTCTTATACCTACAAGCAGTACGTC. Translated, it gives CASSTSYTYKQYV.

The chain couples TRBV6-1 to TRBJ1-5; D is perhaps TRBD1 (5 bases). The CDR3 extends over 13 amino acids. The germline V gene encodes CDR1 MNHNS and CDR2 SASEGT. Trimming took off 2 bases at V and 4 bases at J, with 6 bases between the two ends. CDR3 DNA sequence: TGTGCCAGCAGTGAACAGGGAAATCAGCCCCAGCATTTT. Its translation is CASSEQGNQPQHF.

The chain combines TRBV9 with TRBJ2-7; 7 bases are a match to TRBD1. The CDR3 contains 15 residues. V shed 4 bases, J shed 6 bases, and the junction held 13 bases outside the gene matches. CDR1 and CDR2 (germline): SGDLS, YYNGEE. CDR3 amino acids: CASSPGTDEFFEQYF. The CDR3 DNA follows: TGTGCCAGCAGCCCCGGGACAGACGAGTTCTTCGAGCAGTACTTC.